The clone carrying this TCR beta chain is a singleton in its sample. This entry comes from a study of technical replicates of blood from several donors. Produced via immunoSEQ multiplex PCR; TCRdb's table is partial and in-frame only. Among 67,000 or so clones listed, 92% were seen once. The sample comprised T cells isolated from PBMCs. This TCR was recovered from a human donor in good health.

CDR3 amino acids: CASSGQYNYGYTF. CDR3 in DNA: TGTGCCAGCAGTGGACAATACAACTATGGCTACACCTTC. The rearrangement links TRBV6-6 to TRBJ1-2; D may be TRBD1 (5 bases). V dropped 5 bases and J dropped 2 bases, with 9 bases sitting between them. The CDR3 has 13 residues. Germline V gene lookup returns CDR1 MNHNY and CDR2 SVGAGI (reference sequence).